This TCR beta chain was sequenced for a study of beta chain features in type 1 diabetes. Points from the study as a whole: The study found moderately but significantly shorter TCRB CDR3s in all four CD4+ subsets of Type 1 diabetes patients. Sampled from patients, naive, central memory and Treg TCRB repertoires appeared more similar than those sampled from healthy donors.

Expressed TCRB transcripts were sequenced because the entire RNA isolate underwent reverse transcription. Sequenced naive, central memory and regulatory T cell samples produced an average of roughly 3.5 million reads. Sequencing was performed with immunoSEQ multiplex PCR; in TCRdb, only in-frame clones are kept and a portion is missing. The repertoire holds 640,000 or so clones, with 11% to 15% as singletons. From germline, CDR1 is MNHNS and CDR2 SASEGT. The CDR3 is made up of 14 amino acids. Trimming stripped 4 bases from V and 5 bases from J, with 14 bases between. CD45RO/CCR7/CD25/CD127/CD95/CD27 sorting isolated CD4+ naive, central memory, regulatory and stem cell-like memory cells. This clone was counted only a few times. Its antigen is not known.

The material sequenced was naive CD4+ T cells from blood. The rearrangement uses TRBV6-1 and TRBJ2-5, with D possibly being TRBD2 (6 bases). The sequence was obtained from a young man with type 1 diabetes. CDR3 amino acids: CASSGIGGRETQYF. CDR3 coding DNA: TGTGCCAGCAGTGGGATTGGGGGGAGGGAGACCCAGTACTTC.